This TCR beta chain was documented in a study of cytotoxic CD8 clonotypes in ibrutinib-treated CLL. Study-wide background: Of the patients, eleven to twelve were relapsed/refractory, 15 treatment-naive and under 18 IGHV unmutated. Study results and limitations: Different sampling times were used for sustained-remission and progressing patients. Relative to age-matched healthy donors, clonality at baseline was higher, and it tracked circulating CD8+ T-cell counts. Shared public clonotypes were rare, and on treatment they either got smaller or stayed the same.

Note on this clone: The antigen remains undetermined.

Sequencing was performed with immunoSEQ multiplex PCR; in TCRdb, only in-frame clones are kept and a portion is missing. Found here are about 160,000 clones, around 80% of them singletons; the top ten hold around 4.5%. The CDR3 runs to 14 residues. The V end lost 3 bases, the J end lost 0 bases, and 6 bases lay between the germline ends. Germline CDR1 reads SNHLY; CDR2 reads FYNNEI. The input for sequencing was PBMCs, taken after 24 months of ibrutinib treatment. This receptor was taken from a human donor with chronic lymphocytic leukemia. The V call is TRBV2, the J call TRBJ1-3; D remains unclear. The CDR3 nucleotides are TGTGCCAGCAGTGAGAGGTACTCTGGAAACACCATATATTTT. This sequence encodes CASSERYSGNTIYF. Together with reference TRBV2 and TRBJ1-3, the CDR3 gives the full variable domain: EPEVTQTPSHQVTQMGQEVILRCVPISNHLYFYWYRQILGQKVEFLVSFYNNEISEKSEIFDDQFSVERPDGSNFTLKIRSTKLEDSAMYFCASSERYSGNTIYFGEGSWLTVV.